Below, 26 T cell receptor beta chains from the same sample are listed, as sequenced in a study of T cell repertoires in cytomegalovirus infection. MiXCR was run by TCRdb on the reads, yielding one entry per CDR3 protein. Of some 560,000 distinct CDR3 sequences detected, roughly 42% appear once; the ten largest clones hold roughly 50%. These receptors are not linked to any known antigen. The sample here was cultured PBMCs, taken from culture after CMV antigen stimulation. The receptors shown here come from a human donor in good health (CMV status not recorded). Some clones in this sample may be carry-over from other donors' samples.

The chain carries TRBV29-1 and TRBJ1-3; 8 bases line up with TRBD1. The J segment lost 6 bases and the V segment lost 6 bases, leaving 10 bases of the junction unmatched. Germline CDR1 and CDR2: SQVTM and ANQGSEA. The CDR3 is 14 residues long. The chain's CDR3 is CSVAGTGEVNTIYF. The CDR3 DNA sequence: TGCAGCGTGGCCGGGACAGGAGAAGTAAACACCATATATTTT.

The CDR3 here is CSARGIAGAHPARTDTQYF. CDR3 nucleotides: TGCAGTGCTAGAGGGATAGCGGGGGCACACCCCGCCCGCACAGATACGCAGTATTTT. The V gene is TRBV20-1, the J gene TRBJ2-3; TRBD2 aligns across 9 bases. V was clipped by 1 base and J by 1 base; unmatched bases: 15. The CDR3 totals 19 residues. In germline, CDR1 is DFQATT, CDR2 SNEGSKA (reference sequence).

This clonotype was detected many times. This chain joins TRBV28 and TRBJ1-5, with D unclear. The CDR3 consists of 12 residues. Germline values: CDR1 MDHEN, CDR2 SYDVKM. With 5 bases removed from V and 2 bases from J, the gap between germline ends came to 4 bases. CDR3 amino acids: CASSPGNQPQHF. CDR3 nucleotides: TGTGCCAGCAGTCCTGGCAATCAGCCCCAGCATTTT.

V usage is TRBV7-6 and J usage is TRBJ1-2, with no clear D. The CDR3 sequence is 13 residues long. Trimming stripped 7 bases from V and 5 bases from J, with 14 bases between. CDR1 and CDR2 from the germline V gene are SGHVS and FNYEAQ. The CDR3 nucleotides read TGTGCCAGCACGTTCTCCTATTCTTATGGCTACACCTTC. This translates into CASTFSYSYGYTF.

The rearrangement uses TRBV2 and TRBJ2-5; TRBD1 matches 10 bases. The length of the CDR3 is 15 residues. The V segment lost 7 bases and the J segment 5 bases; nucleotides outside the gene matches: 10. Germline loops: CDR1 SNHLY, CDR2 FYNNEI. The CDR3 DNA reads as TGTGCCAGCAACCGGAACGACAGGGGGCAGGAGACCCAGTACTTC. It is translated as CASNRNDRGQETQYF.

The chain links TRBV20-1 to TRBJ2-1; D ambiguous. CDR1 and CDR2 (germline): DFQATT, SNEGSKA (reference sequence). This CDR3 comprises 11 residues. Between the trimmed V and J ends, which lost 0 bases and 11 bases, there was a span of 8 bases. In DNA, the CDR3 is TGCAGTGCTAGAGATGTGTCTAAGCAGTTCTTC. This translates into CSARDVSKQFF.

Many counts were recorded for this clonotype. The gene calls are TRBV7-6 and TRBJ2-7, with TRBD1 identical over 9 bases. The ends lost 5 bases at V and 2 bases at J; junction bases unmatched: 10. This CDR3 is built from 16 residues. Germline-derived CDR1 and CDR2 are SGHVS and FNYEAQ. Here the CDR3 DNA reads TGTGCCAGCAGCCGACATACAGGGGGCCAGACCTACGAGCAGTACTTC. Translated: CASSRHTGGQTYEQYF.

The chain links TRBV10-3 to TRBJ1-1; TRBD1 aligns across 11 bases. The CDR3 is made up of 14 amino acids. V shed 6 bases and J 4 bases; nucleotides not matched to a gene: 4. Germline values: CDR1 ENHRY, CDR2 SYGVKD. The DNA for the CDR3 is TGTGCCATCAGAAAGGACAGGGGGCTCACTGAAGCTTTCTTT. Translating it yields CAIRKDRGLTEAFF.

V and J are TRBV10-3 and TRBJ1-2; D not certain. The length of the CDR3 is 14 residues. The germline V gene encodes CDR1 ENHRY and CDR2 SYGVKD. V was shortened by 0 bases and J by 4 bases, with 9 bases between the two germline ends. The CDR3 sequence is CAISESSARYGYTF. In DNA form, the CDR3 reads TGTGCCATCAGTGAGTCAAGCGCCCGCTATGGCTACACCTTC.

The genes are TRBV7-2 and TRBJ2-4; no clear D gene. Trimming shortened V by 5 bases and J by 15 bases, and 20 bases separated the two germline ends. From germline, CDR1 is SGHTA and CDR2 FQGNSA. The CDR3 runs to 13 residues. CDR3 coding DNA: TGTGCCAGCAGCCAGGACCAGAGCCTACGGGTGTACTTC. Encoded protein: CASSQDQSLRVYF.

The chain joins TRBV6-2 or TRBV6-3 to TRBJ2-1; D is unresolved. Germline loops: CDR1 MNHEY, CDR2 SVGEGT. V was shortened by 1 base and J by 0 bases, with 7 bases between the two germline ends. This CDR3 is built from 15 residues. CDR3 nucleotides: TGTGCCAGCAGTTACTACCGGAGCTCCTACAATGAGCAGTTCTTC. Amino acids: CASSYYRSSYNEQFF.

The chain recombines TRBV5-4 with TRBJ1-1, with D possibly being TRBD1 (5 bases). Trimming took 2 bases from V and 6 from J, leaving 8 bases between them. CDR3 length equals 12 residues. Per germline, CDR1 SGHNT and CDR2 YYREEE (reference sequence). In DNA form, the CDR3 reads TGTGCCAGCAGCTTCGGGGCGGCTGAAGCTTTCTTT. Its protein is CASSFGAAEAFF.

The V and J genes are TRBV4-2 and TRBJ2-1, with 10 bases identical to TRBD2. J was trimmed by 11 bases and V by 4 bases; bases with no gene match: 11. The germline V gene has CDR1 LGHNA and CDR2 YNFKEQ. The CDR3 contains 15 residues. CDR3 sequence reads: CASSPKGETSGKQFF. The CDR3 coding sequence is TGTGCCAGCAGCCCTAAAGGGGAAACTAGCGGGAAGCAGTTCTTC.

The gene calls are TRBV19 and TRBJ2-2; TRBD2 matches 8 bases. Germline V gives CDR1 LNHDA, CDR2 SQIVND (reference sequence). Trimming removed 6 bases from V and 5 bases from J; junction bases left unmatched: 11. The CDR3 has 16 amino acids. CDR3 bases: TGTGCCAGTAGGCCCGGGACTAGGAAATGGACCGGGGAGCTGTTTTTT. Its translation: CASRPGTRKWTGELFF.

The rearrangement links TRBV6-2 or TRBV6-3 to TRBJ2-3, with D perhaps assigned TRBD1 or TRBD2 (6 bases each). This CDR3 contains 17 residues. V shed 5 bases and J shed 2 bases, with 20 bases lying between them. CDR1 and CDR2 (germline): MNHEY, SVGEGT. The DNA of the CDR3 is TGTGCCAGCAGTGGACAGTCCCGGGACTCCTACACAGATACGCAGTATTTT. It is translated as CASSGQSRDSYTDTQYF.

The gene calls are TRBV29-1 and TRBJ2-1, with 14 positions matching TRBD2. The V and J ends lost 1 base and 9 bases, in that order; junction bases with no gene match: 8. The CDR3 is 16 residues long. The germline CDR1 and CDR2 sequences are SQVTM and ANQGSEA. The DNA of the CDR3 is TGCAGCGTTGAAGGACTAGCGGGGGGGCAGGTGGGTGAGCAGTTCTTC. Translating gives CSVEGLAGGQVGEQFF.

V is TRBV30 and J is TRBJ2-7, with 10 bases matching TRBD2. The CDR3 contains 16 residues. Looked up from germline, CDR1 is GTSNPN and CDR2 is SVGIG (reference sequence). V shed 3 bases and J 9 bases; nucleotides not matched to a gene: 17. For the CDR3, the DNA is TGTGCCTGGAGGTCTAGCGGGGGTTTCCCTGGGTTCGTGCAGTACTTC. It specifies CAWRSSGGFPGFVQYF.

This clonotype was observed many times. CDR3 residues: CASSLVGTGAYNEQFF. CDR3 sequence (DNA): TGTGCCAGCAGCCTAGTCGGGACAGGGGCCTACAATGAGCAGTTCTTC. This rearrangement joins TRBV7-6 to TRBJ2-1; 10 bases align to TRBD1. Germline lookup yields CDR1 SGHVS and CDR2 FNYEAQ. With 5 bases clipped from V and 2 bases from J, the junction kept 6 bases outside the gene matches. The CDR3 has 16 amino acids.

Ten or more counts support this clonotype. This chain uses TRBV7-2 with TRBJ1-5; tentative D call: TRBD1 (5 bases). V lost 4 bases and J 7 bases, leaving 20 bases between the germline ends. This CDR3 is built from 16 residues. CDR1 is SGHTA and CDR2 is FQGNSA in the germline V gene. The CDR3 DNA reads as TGTGCCAGCAGCTCTCTCCCTCGGCAGGGCGCCCAGCCCCAGCATTTT. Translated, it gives CASSSLPRQGAQPQHF.

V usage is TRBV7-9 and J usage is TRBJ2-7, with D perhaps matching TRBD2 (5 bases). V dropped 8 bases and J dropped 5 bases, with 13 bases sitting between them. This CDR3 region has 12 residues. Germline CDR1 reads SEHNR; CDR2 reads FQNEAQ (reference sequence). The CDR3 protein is CASLRAGHEQYF. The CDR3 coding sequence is TGTGCCAGCTTAAGGGCGGGCCACGAGCAGTACTTC.

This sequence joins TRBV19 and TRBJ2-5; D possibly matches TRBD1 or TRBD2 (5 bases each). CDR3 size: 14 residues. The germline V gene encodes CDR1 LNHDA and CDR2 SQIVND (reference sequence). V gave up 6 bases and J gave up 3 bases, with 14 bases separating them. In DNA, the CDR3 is TGTGCCAGTAGGGAGTGGGACGGTGAAGAGACCCAGTACTTC. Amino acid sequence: CASREWDGEETQYF.

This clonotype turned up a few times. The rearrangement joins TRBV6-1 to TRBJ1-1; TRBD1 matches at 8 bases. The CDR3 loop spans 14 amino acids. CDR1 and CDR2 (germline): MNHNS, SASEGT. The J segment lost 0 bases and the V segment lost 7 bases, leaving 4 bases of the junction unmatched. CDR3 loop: CASTWTGLNTEAFF. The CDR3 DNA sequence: TGTGCCAGCACTTGGACAGGGCTGAACACTGAAGCTTTCTTT.

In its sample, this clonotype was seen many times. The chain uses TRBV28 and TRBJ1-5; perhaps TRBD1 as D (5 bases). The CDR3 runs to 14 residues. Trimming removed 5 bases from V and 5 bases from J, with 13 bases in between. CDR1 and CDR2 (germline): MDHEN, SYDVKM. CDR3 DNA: TGTGCCAGCAGTGAACTTGGGGCAGATCAGCCCCAGCATTTT. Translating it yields CASSELGADQPQHF.

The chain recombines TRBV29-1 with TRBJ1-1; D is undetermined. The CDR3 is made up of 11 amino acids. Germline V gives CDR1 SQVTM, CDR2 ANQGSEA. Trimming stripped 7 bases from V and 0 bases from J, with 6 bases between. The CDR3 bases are TGCAGCGGAGGACTGAACACTGAAGCTTTCTTT. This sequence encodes CSGGLNTEAFF.

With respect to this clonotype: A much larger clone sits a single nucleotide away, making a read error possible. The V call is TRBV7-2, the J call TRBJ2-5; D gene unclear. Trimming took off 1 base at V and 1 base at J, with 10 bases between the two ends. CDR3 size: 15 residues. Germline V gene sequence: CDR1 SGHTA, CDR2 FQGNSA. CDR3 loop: CASSLEGWPQETQYF. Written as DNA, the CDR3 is TGTGCCAGCAGCTTAGAAGGGTGGCCCCAAGAGACCCAGTACTTC.

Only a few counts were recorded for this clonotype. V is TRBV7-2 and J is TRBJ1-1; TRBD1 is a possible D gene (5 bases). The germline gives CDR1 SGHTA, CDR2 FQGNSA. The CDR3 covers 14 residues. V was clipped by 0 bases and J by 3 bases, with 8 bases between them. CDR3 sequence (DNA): TGTGCCAGCAGCTTAGCGAGGGGATACACTGAAGCTTTCTTT. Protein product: CASSLARGYTEAFF.